These T cell receptor beta chains were read from a single sample in a study of control samples from healthy donors and cancer patients. The method was immunoSEQ multiplex PCR; TCRdb's version includes in-frame clones alone and lacks a portion of them. The data show approximately 150,000 clones, over 85% seen once. Sequences were obtained from blood. The receptor set was obtained from a man younger than 30 in good health. Each CDR3 is given with its conserved first and last residue. Each record gives: clone size, V gene, CDR3 protein. Clone size appears in some rows only: once, few, many, or a class for an expanded clone.

abundance: -
v_gene: TRBV5-1
CDR3aa: CASRFLAGNYGYTF

abundance: -
v_gene: TRBV2
CDR3aa: CAIQERGDTDTQYF

abundance: once
v_gene: TRBV30
CDR3aa: CAWSIRGPYTEAFF

abundance: -
v_gene: TRBV7-9
CDR3aa: CASSLARRETQYF

abundance: -
v_gene: TRBV4-1
CDR3aa: CASSPRDRVHEQFF

abundance: -
v_gene: TRBV18
CDR3aa: CASSRSNSGGPTDTQYF

abundance: few
v_gene: TRBV5-1
CDR3aa: CASSLVWGSNQPQHF

abundance: -
v_gene: TRBV27
CDR3aa: CASSPASAGTGELFF

abundance: once
v_gene: TRBV7-3
CDR3aa: CASNLNRGNQPQHF

abundance: -
v_gene: TRBV20-1
CDR3aa: CSPTDQETQYF

abundance: -
v_gene: TRBV27
CDR3aa: CASSFVGLGGGYTF

abundance: -
v_gene: TRBV6-5
CDR3aa: CASSYGRGDYGYTF

abundance: -
v_gene: TRBV30
CDR3aa: CAWRPTSTPYNEQFF

abundance: -
v_gene: TRBV5-1
CDR3aa: CATHPGGGNTGELFF

abundance: -
v_gene: TRBV7-9
CDR3aa: CASSHSLSGESNQPQHF

abundance: once
v_gene: TRBV6-2/TRBV6-3
CDR3aa: CASSYGGVSNQPQHF

abundance: -
v_gene: TRBV9
CDR3aa: CASSVAGGGSEKLFF

abundance: once
v_gene: TRBV30
CDR3aa: CAWTPGNHGPQHF

abundance: once
v_gene: TRBV20-1
CDR3aa: CSASGPAYEQYF

abundance: -
v_gene: TRBV11-1
CDR3aa: CASSSYRDRGWDEQFF

abundance: -
v_gene: TRBV6-6
CDR3aa: CASSSDRRYNSPLHF

abundance: -
v_gene: TRBV5-6
CDR3aa: CASSRGLTLGTQHF

abundance: once
v_gene: TRBV7-6
CDR3aa: CASSFTGNNSPLHF

abundance: -
v_gene: TRBV9
CDR3aa: CASSISTDRQETQYF

abundance: -
v_gene: TRBV27
CDR3aa: CASSSLQVNTEAFF

abundance: -
v_gene: TRBV3-1/TRBV3-2
CDR3aa: CASSPRGAHLAKNIQYF

abundance: -
v_gene: TRBV19
CDR3aa: CASSMAGSYNEQFF

abundance: -
v_gene: TRBV19
CDR3aa: CASRLDRECCEQYF

abundance: -
v_gene: TRBV7-6
CDR3aa: CASSLLGATNEKLFF

abundance: -
v_gene: TRBV9
CDR3aa: CASSEGLAGETDTQYF

abundance: few
v_gene: TRBV6-5
CDR3aa: CASGQYEQYF

abundance: -
v_gene: TRBV5-1
CDR3aa: CASSLGGSPRAEAFF

abundance: -
v_gene: TRBV5-1
CDR3aa: CASSGGLRDTEAFF

abundance: -
v_gene: TRBV6-5
CDR3aa: CASRSGGKETQYF

abundance: -
v_gene: TRBV5-1
CDR3aa: CASSRTPPSGGTDTQYF

abundance: -
v_gene: TRBV27
CDR3aa: CASSRRNTGELFF

abundance: -
v_gene: TRBV27
CDR3aa: CASSLADTQYF

abundance: once
v_gene: TRBV12-3/TRBV12-4
CDR3aa: CASSFLYDRYTF

abundance: once
v_gene: TRBV6-4
CDR3aa: CASSPGQGETEAFF

abundance: -
v_gene: TRBV28
CDR3aa: CASSLWQGAYEQYF

abundance: -
v_gene: TRBV7-2
CDR3aa: CASSIRHDNSPLHF

abundance: -
v_gene: TRBV21-1
CDR3aa: CASSDHQVINTEAFF

abundance: -
v_gene: TRBV20-1
CDR3aa: CSARVQGPLHF

abundance: -
v_gene: TRBV19
CDR3aa: CASSIGGRNTEAFF

abundance: -
v_gene: TRBV7-9
CDR3aa: CASSYLAGTSGSTDTQYF